Below, 5 T cell receptor beta chains from the same sample are listed, as sequenced in a study of identical twins. From the 5' RACE reads, TCRdb called clonotypes with MiXCR, one entry per CDR3 protein. Here the sample spans 1.5 million to 2 million distinct CDR3 sequences, around 29% being singletons. The specimen sequenced was cord blood. These receptors were taken from a newborn girl in good health.

This clonotype was detected only a few times. The J gene is TRBJ2-7, the V gene TRBV20-1, with 10 nucleotides matching TRBD1. Trimming cost V 5 bases and J 3 bases; bases outside gene matches: 4. The germline V gene encodes CDR1 DFQATT and CDR2 SNEGSKA (reference sequence). The CDR3 contains 13 residues. CDR3 DNA sequence: TGCAGTGCTGACCGGGACAGGGGCTACGAGCAGTACTTC. Its translation: CSADRDRGYEQYF.

This clonotype has just a few counts. This chain uses TRBV19 with TRBJ1-2; TRBD1 is a possible D gene (5 bases). Between the trimmed V and J ends, which lost 10 bases and 6 bases, there was a span of 21 bases. The CDR3 covers 14 residues. The germline gives CDR1 LNHDA, CDR2 SQIVND (reference sequence). CDR3 region: CATVRDRRSDGYTF. DNA of the CDR3: TGTGCCACCGTTCGGGACCGTCGATCGGATGGCTACACCTTC.

This clonotype came up many times. Written as DNA, the CDR3 is TGCAGTGCCCCAGACAGGCCTACCTCTAACTATGGCTACACCTTC. Protein product: CSAPDRPTSNYGYTF. This chain links TRBV20-1 with TRBJ1-2, with D perhaps TRBD1 (6 bases). The V gene lost 6 bases and the J gene lost 0 bases, with 17 bases spanning the gap. The CDR3 totals 15 residues. Germline CDR1 and CDR2: DFQATT and SNEGSKA (reference sequence).

This clonotype appeared a few times. The CDR3 DNA sequence: TGTGCCAGCAGGGGGACTGCCGTCGATTTGTTTGGCTACGAGCAGTACTTC. Encoded protein: CASRGTAVDLFGYEQYF. The rearrangement joins TRBV12-3 or TRBV12-4 to TRBJ2-7; D perhaps matches TRBD2 (6 bases). V lost 6 bases and J 3 bases, leaving 24 bases between the germline ends. The CDR3 consists of 17 residues.

This chain uses TRBV20-1 with TRBJ2-7; perhaps D is TRBD1 or TRBD2 (5 bases each). V gave up 6 bases and J gave up 4 bases, with 13 bases separating them. CDR1 is DFQATT, CDR2 SNEGSKA, per germline (reference sequence). The CDR3 has 12 residues. The CDR3 bases are TGCAGTGCCATGAAGGGGAGTTACGAGCAGTACTTC. This translates into CSAMKGSYEQYF.